The 2 T cell receptor beta chains presented below share a single source sample, sequenced in a study of cytomegalovirus exposure and HLA in healthy donors. 13 Jbeta primers and 60 Vbeta primers were used for the PCR. The table came from immunoSEQ multiplex PCR; TCRdb's copy has only in-frame clones and leaves some out. The sample has 200,000 to 250,000 clones, over 65% seen once. Sequenced sample: PBMCs. Source of these receptors: a man younger than 35 in good health and CMV-seronegative.

V and J are TRBV14 and TRBJ1-2, with a possible D match to TRBD1 (6 bases). V gave up 0 bases and J gave up 3 bases, with 11 bases separating them. Germline-derived CDR1 and CDR2 are SGHDN and FVKESK. This CDR3 is 15 amino acids long. DNA for the CDR3: TGTGCCAGCAGCCAAGACCCAGGGGTTTACTATGGCTACACCTTC. Translated: CASSQDPGVYYGYTF.

This rearrangement joins TRBV14 to TRBJ1-3; D not certain. The CDR3 covers 15 residues. Germline values: CDR1 SGHDN, CDR2 FVKESK. Trimming stripped 1 base from V and 0 bases from J, with 7 bases between. For the CDR3, the DNA is TGTGCCAGCAGCCAAGTCGTAAACTCTGGAAACACCATATATTTT. Translated, it gives CASSQVVNSGNTIYF.